The rows below give T cell receptor beta chains drawn from one sample of a study of cytomegalovirus exposure and HLA in healthy donors. Produced via immunoSEQ multiplex PCR; TCRdb's table is partial and in-frame only. The sample includes about 150,000 clones, approximately 72% of them seen just once. Sequencing input: PBMCs. All receptors come from a man younger than 30 in good health and CMV-seronegative. Each CDR3 is given with its conserved first and last residue. The D gene is left open where the match is weak. Where a row states a size, it is once, few, many or the class of an expanded clone; other rows omit it.

TRBV6-1,NA,TRBJ1-3,NA,TGTGCCAGCAGATCGCTGACAGAAGTTGGAAACACCATATATTTT,CASRSLTEVGNTIYF
TRBV4-2,NA,TRBJ1-2,TRBD1,TGTGCCAGCAGTCCGGGACAGGGAAGCTATGGCTACACCTTC,CASSPGQGSYGYTF
TRBV19,once,TRBJ2-1,TRBD1,TGTGCCAGTAGTATAGCTGTCCAGGGGGCAAGGGAGCAGTTCTTC,CASSIAVQGAREQFF
TRBV4-2,NA,TRBJ2-2,NA,TGTGCCAGCAGCCAAGATAATAGGGGGAACACCGGGGAGCTGTTTTTT,CASSQDNRGNTGELFF
TRBV5-1,NA,TRBJ1-6,TRBD1,TGCGCCAGCAGCTTGGGAATTGGGACAGGGGAGGGCTCACCCCTCCACTTT,CASSLGIGTGEGSPLHF
TRBV10-3,few,TRBJ2-7,NA,TGTGCCATCAGTGAGCAGACAGGTTCCTACGAGCAGTACTTC,CAISEQTGSYEQYF
TRBV19,NA,TRBJ2-1,NA,TGTGCCAGTAGTATAGGGCAGGGCTTCTACAATGAGCAGTTCTTC,CASSIGQGFYNEQFF
TRBV27,NA,TRBJ1-1,TRBD1,TGTGCCAGCAGCTCCGGGACAGGGGTGAACACTGAAGCTTTCTTT,CASSSGTGVNTEAFF
TRBV5-1,few,TRBJ2-3,NA,TGCGCCAGCAGCCCCCGACCGGGGGATACGCAGTATTTT,CASSPRPGDTQYF
TRBV11-2,NA,TRBJ1-4,NA,TGTGCCAGCAGCTTAGTGGGGGAGGGGGAAAAACTGTTTTTT,CASSLVGEGEKLFF
TRBV7-9,few,TRBJ2-7,NA,TGTGCCAGCAGCCCGGGGATGTCCCCTGCTTGGGAGCAGTACTTC,CASSPGMSPAWEQYF
TRBV5-6,NA,TRBJ1-1,NA,TGTGCCAGCAGCTTGGATCCAGGGGTGGGCACTGAAGCTTTCTTT,CASSLDPGVGTEAFF
TRBV10-2,NA,TRBJ2-1,TRBD2,TGCGCCAGCAGTGAGGGGACTACGAAGAACAATGAGCAGTTCTTC,CASSEGTTKNNEQFF
TRBV6-5,NA,TRBJ1-2,NA,TGTGCCAGCAGCGTAGATAACTATGGCTACACCTTC,CASSVDNYGYTF
TRBV7-2,NA,TRBJ1-5,NA,TGTGCCAGCAGCTCGGACAGATTACAGCCCCAGCATTTT,CASSSDRLQPQHF
TRBV18,NA,TRBJ2-5,TRBD1,TGTGCCAGCTCACCATCGACAGGGGGCTGGGTTAGGGCCCAGTACTTC,CASSPSTGGWVRAQYF
TRBV28,NA,TRBJ1-1,NA,TGTGCCAGCAGTGAGCGGGAAACTGAAGCTTTCTTT,CASSERETEAFF
TRBV9,NA,TRBJ2-7,TRBD2,TGTGCCAGCAGCGTAGACGGGGGGACTTACGAGCAGTACTTC,CASSVDGGTYEQYF
TRBV9,NA,TRBJ1-5,TRBD1,TGTGCCAGCAGCGTAGCGGGACAGGGCAATCAGCCCCAGCATTTT,CASSVAGQGNQPQHF
TRBV5-1,NA,TRBJ2-7,TRBD1,TGCGCCAGCAGCTTGGTACAGGGGGGAGAGCAGTACTTC,CASSLVQGGEQYF
TRBV28,NA,TRBJ1-3,NA,TGTGCCAGCAGTTTGCCCAGGGTTTCTGGAAACACCATATATTTT,CASSLPRVSGNTIYF
TRBV30,few,TRBJ2-3,NA,TGTGCCTGGGTGCTAGCAACTAGCACAGATACGCAGTATTTT,CAWVLATSTDTQYF
TRBV5-1,NA,TRBJ1-3,NA,TGCGCCAGCAGCTTAAGAGGTGACTCTGGAAACACCATATATTTT,CASSLRGDSGNTIYF
TRBV27,NA,TRBJ1-3,NA,TGTGCCAGCGGGGCGCGAGGAAACACCATATATTTT,CASGARGNTIYF
TRBV19,NA,TRBJ2-7,NA,TGTGCCAGTAGTATCGGAGCTACCTACGAGCAGTACTTC,CASSIGATYEQYF
TRBV6-6,NA,TRBJ1-1,NA,TGTGCCAGTAGCCTAGACAACACTGAAGCTTTCTTT,CASSLDNTEAFF
TRBV7-3,NA,TRBJ1-1,NA,TGTGCCAGCAGCTTTTCAGGGTACACTGAAGCTTTCTTT,CASSFSGYTEAFF
TRBV4-3,NA,TRBJ2-5,TRBD2,TGCGCCAGCAGCCACAGGCCCCTACTTACTCCGGGGGGGAGAGAGACCCAGTACTTC,CASSHRPLLTPGGRETQYF
TRBV5-1,NA,TRBJ2-3,TRBD2,TGCGCCAGCAGCTTTGAGCGGGGGGGGTCGACAGATACGCAGTATTTT,CASSFERGGSTDTQYF
TRBV6-5,NA,TRBJ1-5,NA,TGTGCCAGCAGCCGACAGATTAGCAATCAGCCCCAGCATTTT,CASSRQISNQPQHF
TRBV30,NA,TRBJ2-1,NA,TGTGCCTGGAGTGTACGGAGCGGATACAATGAGCAGTTCTTC,CAWSVRSGYNEQFF
TRBV6-5,NA,TRBJ1-2,NA,TGTGCCAGCAGTTTCGGAGGTGACTACACCTTC,CASSFGGDYTF
TRBV21-1,NA,TRBJ1-5,NA,TGTGCCAGCAGAGCCGGACAGGGCAACCAGCCCCAGCATTTT,CASRAGQGNQPQHF
TRBV6-1,few,TRBJ1-2,NA,TGTGCCAGCATATTTAATTGGGCAACAAACTATGGCTACACCTTC,CASIFNWATNYGYTF
TRBV18,NA,TRBJ2-7,TRBD2,TGTGCCAGCTCACCAGCGGGCGGGGGGGCCTACGAGCAGTACTTC,CASSPAGGGAYEQYF
TRBV7-9,NA,TRBJ1-1,NA,TGTGCCAGCAGCCCCCCCCGGGGAGATTTGAACACTGAAGCTTTCTTT,CASSPPRGDLNTEAFF
TRBV2,few,TRBJ2-5,TRBD2,TGTGCCAGCACCTTGGGACTAGCGGGGGGGCAAGAGACCCAGTACTTC,CASTLGLAGGQETQYF
TRBV2,few,TRBJ2-7,TRBD1,TGTGCCAGCAGTTTCGGACAGGCCGGCGGCGAGCAGTACTTC,CASSFGQAGGEQYF
TRBV4-1,NA,TRBJ2-6,NA,TGCGCCAGCAGCCAAGATCCCATCTATGGTGGGGCCAACGTCCTGACTTTC,CASSQDPIYGGANVLTF
TRBV27,few,TRBJ2-5,NA,TGTGCCAGCAGGTCCCGTCGGGGAGAGACCCAGTACTTC,CASRSRRGETQYF
TRBV4-3,NA,TRBJ2-2,TRBD1,TGCGCCAGCAGCCAAGTGAACAGGGGGAACACCGGGGAGCTGTTTTTT,CASSQVNRGNTGELFF
TRBV19,NA,TRBJ2-5,TRBD1,TGTGCCAGTAGTATGGGACAGGGAGGAGAGACCCAGTACTTC,CASSMGQGGETQYF
TRBV7-9,once,TRBJ2-7,TRBD2,TGTGCCAGCAGCTTAGCGCGGGGGGGAATTGACTACGAGCAGTACTTC,CASSLARGGIDYEQYF
TRBV2,NA,TRBJ1-1,TRBD1,TGTGCCAGCAGGGGGACAGGCGGGGGCACTGAAGCTTTCTTT,CASRGTGGGTEAFF
TRBV28,NA,TRBJ1-2,NA,TGTGCCAGCGGCTTAGCGGATTATGGCTACACCTTC,CASGLADYGYTF
TRBV4-2,NA,TRBJ1-1,NA,TGTGCCAGCAGCCAAGAAGCGGGAGACTTGAACACTGAAGCTTTCTTT,CASSQEAGDLNTEAFF
TRBV7-9,few,TRBJ1-1,NA,TGTGCCAGCAGCTTAGATACAGGGACTGAAGCTTTCTTT,CASSLDTGTEAFF
TRBV7-9,NA,TRBJ1-4,NA,TGTGCCAGCAGCCCCTCAGGGCAAACGGGAAAACTGTTTTTT,CASSPSGQTGKLFF
TRBV11-2,NA,TRBJ2-4,TRBD2,TGTGCCAGCAGCTTGGGGGGACTAGCGGGGTACAAAAACAGTCAGTACTTC,CASSLGGLAGYKNSQYF
TRBV15,NA,TRBJ2-5,TRBD1,TGTGCCACGGACGAACAGGGGGATCGAGAGACCCAGTACTTC,CATDEQGDRETQYF